The clone carrying this TCR beta chain was observed many times. The target antigen is unknown. Graves' hyperthyroidism is called stable when ophthalmopathy does not progress within 18 months. Hyperthyroidism was newly diagnosed in patients aged 18 to 65 (duration under 2 months). The sample originates from a study of T cells in Graves' hyperthyroidism and ophthalmopathy. General study points: Most clonotypes expanded in the thyroid (above 0.001) were also present in blood.

There were TCR beta CDR3 regions amplified from RNA transcripts. A first-round RT-PCR of the TCR CDR3 used the HTBI primer set. Each CDR3 protein gets one entry after TCRdb re-called the multiplex PCR reads with MiXCR. The sample holds under 700,000 distinct CDR3 sequences, around 46% seen once. This CDR3 region has 13 residues. Germline V gene sequence: CDR1 SEHNR, CDR2 FQNEAQ (reference sequence). V was pared by 0 bases and J by 5 bases, with 7 bases between. The chain is built from TRBV7-9 and TRBJ2-5; D call uncertain. The sequencing sample was made of peripheral blood or thyroid tissue (not recorded which). The sequence came from a woman aged 18-29 years with Graves' hyperthyroidism. CDR3 sequence: CASSLAGLETQYF. The CDR3 region has the DNA TGTGCCAGCAGCTTAGCGGGGTTGGAGACCCAGTACTTC. Looking up the rest from reference TRBV7-9 and TRBJ2-5 gives the full variable domain: DTGVSQNPRHKITKRGQNVTFRCDPISEHNRLYWYRQTLGQGPEFLTYFQNEAQLEKSRLLSDRFSAERPKGSFSTLEIQRTEQGDSAMYLCASSLAGLETQYFGPGTRLLVL.